These T cell receptor beta chains were read from a single sample in a study of blood T cells in healthy people across ages. TCRdb used MiXCR to reprocess the 5' RACE reads, holding one entry per CDR3 protein. The profile shows some 690,000 distinct CDR3 sequences, about 20% of them singletons. Material: blood. Source of these receptors: a man between 70 and 80 years old in good health. CDR3s include the opening cysteine and the closing phenylalanine or tryptophan. The order of the fields is D gene, clone size, V gene, J gene, CDR3 protein, CDR3 DNA. A D gene is named only where the DNA matches it firmly. The size entry is marked missing in some rows and otherwise reads once, few, many or a size class.

.,many,TRBV29-1,TRBJ1-4,CSARRSPNEKLFF,TGCAGCGCCCGACGGAGCCCTAATGAAAAACTGTTTTTT
.,.,TRBV12-3/TRBV12-4,TRBJ2-1,CAGSLDLLSTYSIVNEQFF,TGTGCCGGCAGTTTAGATCTCTTGTCCACTTATTCCATCGTCAATGAGCAGTTCTTC
.,.,TRBV12-5,TRBJ2-5,CASRGIKETQYF,TGTGCTAGCAGGGGAATAAAGGAGACCCAGTACTTC
TRBD1,.,TRBV6-1,TRBJ2-3,CASRQGARADTQYF,TGTGCCAGCAGGCAGGGGGCTAGGGCAGATACGCAGTATTTT
.,many,TRBV5-1,TRBJ2-2,CASSSATNTGELFF,TGCGCCAGCAGCTCGGCGACGAACACCGGGGAGCTGTTTTTT
.,.,TRBV12-3/TRBV12-4,TRBJ2-4,CASRKEQGTNIQYF,TGTGCCAGCAGGAAAGAGCAGGGTACGAACATTCAGTACTTC
TRBD1,few,TRBV7-2,TRBJ2-7,CASSLNPGGGYEQYF,TGTGCCAGCAGCTTAAACCCAGGGGGCGGTTACGAGCAGTACTTC
.,.,TRBV20-1,TRBJ1-6,CSARRGDSPLHF,TGCAGTGCCCGGCGGGGGGATTCACCCCTCCACTTT
TRBD1,many,TRBV20-1,TRBJ2-1,CSAEEGGYYNEQFF,TGCAGTGCCGAAGAAGGGGGCTATTACAATGAGCAGTTCTTC
TRBD1,.,TRBV9,TRBJ2-3,CASSVRDRGSDTQYF,TGTGCCAGCAGCGTGCGGGACAGGGGGTCAGATACGCAGTATTTT
.,.,TRBV5-1,TRBJ2-7,CASSFGTSLEQYF,TGCGCCAGCAGCTTCGGGACATCCCTAGAGCAGTACTTC
.,.,TRBV20-1,TRBJ2-5,CSARNPIVDGETQYF,TGCAGTGCTAGAAACCCTATAGTTGACGGAGAGACCCAGTACTTC
.,.,TRBV10-3,TRBJ2-3,CAISSGSADTQYF,TGTGCCATCAGTTCAGGGTCGGCAGATACGCAGTATTTT
TRBD2,.,TRBV28,TRBJ2-1,CASKLAGGSSYNEQFF,TGTGCCAGCAAACTAGCGGGGGGTAGCTCCTACAATGAGCAGTTCTTC
.,.,TRBV2,TRBJ2-5,CASITVQETQYF,TGTGCCAGTATAACCGTCCAAGAGACCCAGTACTTC
.,few,TRBV27,TRBJ2-6,CASLARGIRDSGANVLTF,TGTGCCAGCCTCGCACGGGGAATACGAGACTCTGGGGCCAACGTCCTGACTTTC
.,once,TRBV5-1,TRBJ2-7,CASSLDLNDGAYEQYF,TGCGCCAGCAGCTTGGACCTAAACGACGGCGCCTACGAGCAGTACTTC
.,.,TRBV24-1,TRBJ1-2,CATSDSGWGYTF,TGTGCCACCAGTGATTCCGGCTGGGGCTACACCTTC
TRBD2,many,TRBV20-1,TRBJ2-1,CSASGTGGKTYNEQFF,TGCAGTGCTAGCGGGACGGGAGGGAAGACCTACAATGAGCAGTTCTTC
TRBD1,.,TRBV5-6,TRBJ2-1,CASSLWGQGFYNEQFF,TGTGCCAGCAGCTTGTGGGGACAGGGCTTCTACAATGAGCAGTTCTTC
TRBD1,.,TRBV12-3/TRBV12-4,TRBJ1-4,CASSSGTGGFNEKLFF,TGTGCCAGCAGTTCCGGGACAGGGGGATTTAATGAAAAACTGTTTTTT
.,.,TRBV20-1,TRBJ1-3,CSAVRSRGSGNTIYF,TGCAGTGCTGTTCGGTCCAGGGGATCCGGAAACACCATATATTTT